Described below is a single TCR beta chain sequence and its context. No antigen is known for it. This entry comes from a study of Tregs in tolerant kidney transplant recipients. Broader study findings: Biological reproducibility was not directly addressed in this study. The small number of patients limits these findings pending further validation.

The method was immunoSEQ multiplex PCR; TCRdb's version includes in-frame clones alone and lacks a portion of them. The sample contains about 87,000 clones, approximately 93% of which appear only once. There are 15 residues in the CDR3. CDR1 and CDR2 (germline): LGHNA, YNFKEQ. The V gene end was trimmed by 0 bases and the J gene end by 7 bases; junction bases not matched to a gene: 7. Sequenced material: CD4+ T cells from blood, taken before the transplant. This chain connects TRBV4-2 to TRBJ2-3, with 7 bases that match TRBD2. This TCR derives from a human donor who received a combined kidney and bone marrow transplant. The chain's CDR3 is CASSQDGGSVYTQYF. The CDR3 DNA is TGTGCCAGCAGCCAAGATGGCGGGAGTGTTTATACGCAGTATTTT.